This T cell receptor (beta chain) was documented in a study of blood T cell repertoires in COVID-19. Overall study: T cells, B-cell-depleted T cells, or PBMCs provided the cDNA or gDNA that served as material.

Donors were grouped by their self-reported clinical history. Study processing details: Reference gene primer amplification in the assay estimated nucleated cell counts. Here immunoSEQ multiplex PCR was the method, and the copy in TCRdb shows in-frame clones only, minus some. The V and J calls and clone size were taken over from that table, and D and trimming were inferred from the DNA. The data contain approximately 200,000 clones, less than 85% of them singletons. The CDR3 extends over 16 amino acids. The V gene's germline CDR1 is LGHNA and CDR2 YNFKEQ. The V and J ends lost 1 base and 8 bases respectively, with 20 bases between them.

The source of this sequence is a woman aged 25 to 39 who had recovered from COVID-19. The chain has TRBV4-2 and TRBJ1-2; D unresolved. Sequencing input: PBMCs or T cells enriched from blood (not recorded which). The CDR3 DNA reads as TGTGCCAGCAGCCAAGCGCCGGAGGGCTCGCCGCTCGGCTACACCTTC. As protein: CASSQAPEGSPLGYTF.